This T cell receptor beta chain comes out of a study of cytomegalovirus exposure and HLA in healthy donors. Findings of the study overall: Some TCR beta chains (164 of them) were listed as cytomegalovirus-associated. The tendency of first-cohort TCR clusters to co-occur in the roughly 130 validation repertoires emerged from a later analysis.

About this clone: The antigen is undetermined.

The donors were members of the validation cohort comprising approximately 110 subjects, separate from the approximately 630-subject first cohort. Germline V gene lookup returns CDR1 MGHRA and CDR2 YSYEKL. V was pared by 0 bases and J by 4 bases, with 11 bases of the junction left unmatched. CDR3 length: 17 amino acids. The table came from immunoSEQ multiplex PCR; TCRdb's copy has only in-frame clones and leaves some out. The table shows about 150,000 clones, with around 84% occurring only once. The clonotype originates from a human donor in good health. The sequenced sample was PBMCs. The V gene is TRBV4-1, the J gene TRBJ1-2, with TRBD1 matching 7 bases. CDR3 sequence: CASSQDQGQSNLYGYTF. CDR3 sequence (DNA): TGCGCCAGCAGCCAAGATCAGGGACAGTCGAACCTCTATGGCTACACCTTC.